The 11 T cell receptor beta chains given below trace back to one sample, sequenced in a study of blood T cell repertoires in COVID-19. Profiled with immunoSEQ multiplex PCR; TCRdb holds only in-frame clones, not every one. The sample holds 100,000 to 150,000 clones, around nine tenths seen once. Sequenced sample: peripheral blood. These receptors were collected from a woman over 75 with acute or convalescent COVID-19.

The rearrangement uses TRBV28 and TRBJ2-3; 9 bases are a match to TRBD1. The CDR3 totals 15 residues. V lost 4 bases, J lost 3 bases, and 5 bases stayed unmatched. CDR1 and CDR2 (germline): MDHEN, SYDVKM. The CDR3 nucleotides read TGTGCCAGCAGTTCGGAACAGGGGGCAACAGATACGCAGTATTTT. Translating gives CASSSEQGATDTQYF.

The chain couples TRBV9 to TRBJ2-3; TRBD2 aligns across 10 bases. V lost 2 bases to trimming and J lost 3 bases; unmatched junction nucleotides: 3. Germline-derived CDR1 and CDR2 are SGDLS and YYNGEE. This CDR3 is built from 15 residues. Here the CDR3 reads CASSVLAGETDTQYF. Here the CDR3 DNA reads TGTGCCAGCAGCGTCCTAGCGGGAGAGACAGATACGCAGTATTTT.

This chain links TRBV6-1 with TRBJ1-6, with TRBD1 identical over 8 bases. The germline gives CDR1 MNHNS, CDR2 SASEGT. V shed 5 bases, J shed 5 bases, and the junction held 5 bases outside the gene matches. This CDR3 comprises 15 residues. DNA of the CDR3: TGTGCCAGCAGTTCAGAGGACAGGGATAATTCACCCCTCCACTTT. It is translated as CASSSEDRDNSPLHF.

The V call is TRBV28, the J call TRBJ2-7, with D unclear. The CDR3 extends over 15 amino acids. Per the germline V gene, CDR1 is MDHEN and CDR2 is SYDVKM. V was trimmed by 3 bases and J by 2 bases, leaving 14 bases between them. CDR3: CASSFVLPGTYEQYF. The CDR3 DNA sequence: TGTGCCAGCAGTTTCGTCCTACCAGGCACCTACGAGCAGTACTTC.

This chain connects TRBV6-5 to TRBJ1-6; D might be TRBD1 (5 bases). This CDR3 is built from 14 residues. Trimming took 10 bases from V and 7 from J, leaving 17 bases between them. CDR1 is MNHEY, CDR2 SVGAGI, per germline. The CDR3 reads CATWFREANSPLHF. The DNA for the CDR3 is TGTGCCACCTGGTTCAGGGAGGCCAATTCACCCCTCCACTTT.

The V call is TRBV5-6, the J call TRBJ2-1, with D perhaps matching TRBD2 (6 bases). Germline assignment: CDR1 SGHDT and CDR2 YYEEEE. Trimming took 0 bases from V and 3 from J, leaving 13 bases between them. The CDR3 runs 16 residues. CDR3 residues: CASSLERGGDYNEQFF. In DNA form, the CDR3 reads TGTGCCAGCAGCTTGGAGAGGGGCGGGGACTACAATGAGCAGTTCTTC.

The chain joins TRBV19 to TRBJ2-7; 8 bases agree with TRBD1. Germline V gene data show CDR1 as LNHDA and CDR2 as SQIVND (reference sequence). V trimming: 4 bases; J trimming: 3 bases; junction bases outside the gene matches: 8. This CDR3 is built from 15 residues. The CDR3 DNA is TGTGCCAGTAGTACCGCCCGAACAGGGGGCTACGAGCAGTACTTC. Translated, it gives CASSTARTGGYEQYF.

The rearrangement joins TRBV5-4 to TRBJ2-1, with 7 bases that match TRBD2. V was pared by 2 bases and J by 4 bases, with 6 bases of the junction left unmatched. The CDR3 is 15 amino acids. Germline CDR1 reads SGHNT; CDR2 reads YYREEE (reference sequence). For the CDR3, the DNA is TGTGCCAGCAGCTTCCCCGCGGGGGAGTACAATGAGCAGTTCTTC. It encodes CASSFPAGEYNEQFF.

This rearrangement joins TRBV5-1 to TRBJ2-1, with 8 bases identical to TRBD1. The CDR3 has 15 amino acids. The trim removed 2 bases at V and 5 bases at J, leaving 6 bases unmatched. Germline lookup yields CDR1 SGHRS and CDR2 YFSETQ. In DNA form, the CDR3 reads TGCGCCAGCAGCTTTGGACAGGGAAGAGACAATGAGCAGTTCTTC. This sequence encodes CASSFGQGRDNEQFF. Using reference TRBV5-1 and TRBJ2-1 for the parts outside the CDR3, the full variable domain is KAGVTQTPRYLIKTRGQQVTLSCSPISGHRSVSWYQQTPGQGLQFLFEYFSETQRNKGNFPGRFSGRQFSNSRSEMNVSTLELGDSALYLCASSFGQGRDNEQFFGPGTRLTVL.

The J gene is TRBJ1-2, the V gene TRBV7-2, with TRBD1 as a possible D gene (5 bases). Germline CDR1 reads SGHTA; CDR2 reads FQGNSA. The CDR3 sequence is 14 residues long. The ends were cut back, 3 bases at V and 6 bases at J, with 14 bases in the middle. The CDR3 loop is CASSFKVGANGYTF. CDR3 sequence (DNA): TGTGCCAGCAGCTTTAAGGTTGGGGCGAATGGCTACACCTTC.

This sequence joins TRBV2 and TRBJ2-4; tentatively, D is TRBD2 (6 bases). CDR3 length: 15 amino acids. Per germline, CDR1 SNHLY and CDR2 FYNNEI. V dropped 5 bases and J dropped 10 bases, with 21 bases sitting between them. The chain's CDR3 is CASSLGGDQRRIQYF. The CDR3 bases are TGTGCCAGCAGTCTCGGGGGTGATCAGCGCAGGATTCAGTACTTC.